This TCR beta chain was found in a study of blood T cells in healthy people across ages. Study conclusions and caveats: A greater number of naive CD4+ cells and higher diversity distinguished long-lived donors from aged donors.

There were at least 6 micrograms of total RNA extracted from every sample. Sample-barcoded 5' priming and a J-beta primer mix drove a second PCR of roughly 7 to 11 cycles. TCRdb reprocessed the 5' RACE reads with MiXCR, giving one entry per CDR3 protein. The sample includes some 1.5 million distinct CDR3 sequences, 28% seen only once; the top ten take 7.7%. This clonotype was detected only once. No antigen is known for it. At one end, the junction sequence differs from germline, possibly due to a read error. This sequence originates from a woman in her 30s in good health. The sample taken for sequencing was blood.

CDR3 residues: CAGSPTSGRGSGTDTQYF. The CDR3, as DNA: TGTGCCGGCAGTCCTACTAGCGGGAGGGGGTCCGGCACAGATACGCAGTATTTT. The rearrangement links TRBV12-3 or TRBV12-4 to TRBJ2-3, with 13 bases matching TRBD2. The CDR3 has 18 residues.